These T cell receptor beta chains were read from a single sample in a study of cytotoxic CD8 clonotypes in ibrutinib-treated CLL. Repertoires were generated with immunoSEQ multiplex PCR, while TCRdb's copy carries only in-frame clones and drops some. The profile shows some 35,000 clones, 65% to 75% of them singletons. This sample comprised PBMCs, obtained at disease progression, from a patient treated with ibrutinib. Receptor source: a human donor with chronic lymphocytic leukemia. Both conserved end residues are part of each CDR3. The order of the fields is D gene, J gene, clone size, V gene, CDR3 protein, CDR3 DNA. The D gene is left open where the match is weak. Expanded clones get a size class; other rows say once, few or many, or leave the size out.

D gene: TRBD1
J gene: TRBJ2-3
clone size: once
V gene: TRBV7-9
CDR3 protein: CASSLVGGGDTQYF
CDR3 DNA: TGTGCCAGCAGCTTAGTAGGGGGCGGGGATACGCAGTATTTT

D gene: TRBD2
J gene: TRBJ2-7
clone size: NA
V gene: TRBV6-5
CDR3 protein: CASSYPLAGGRYEQYF
CDR3 DNA: TGTGCCAGCAGTTACCCCCTAGCGGGGGGGCGATACGAGCAGTACTTC

D gene: NA
J gene: TRBJ1-1
clone size: NA
V gene: TRBV11-2
CDR3 protein: CASSLVGGLVSEAFF
CDR3 DNA: TGTGCCAGCAGCTTAGTGGGGGGGCTGGTTAGTGAAGCTTTCTTT

D gene: NA
J gene: TRBJ1-2
clone size: NA
V gene: TRBV6-5
CDR3 protein: CASSLGGLGGYTF
CDR3 DNA: TGTGCCAGCAGTCTGGGAGGGCTCGGTGGCTACACCTTC

D gene: TRBD1
J gene: TRBJ1-2
clone size: NA
V gene: TRBV5-5
CDR3 protein: CASSPRRDRSNYGYTF
CDR3 DNA: TGTGCCAGCAGCCCGAGACGGGACAGATCCAACTATGGCTACACCTTC

D gene: NA
J gene: TRBJ2-2
clone size: NA
V gene: TRBV5-1
CDR3 protein: CASSLQGRTGELFF
CDR3 DNA: TGCGCCAGCAGCTTGCAGGGGAGGACCGGGGAGCTGTTTTTT

D gene: TRBD1
J gene: TRBJ1-6
clone size: few
V gene: TRBV5-1
CDR3 protein: CASSLRQGNSPLHF
CDR3 DNA: TGCGCCAGCAGCCTTCGACAGGGAAATTCACCCCTCCACTTT

D gene: NA
J gene: TRBJ1-1
clone size: medium-sized
V gene: TRBV29-1
CDR3 protein: CSLGDGPNTEAFF
CDR3 DNA: TGCAGCTTAGGGGACGGCCCGAACACTGAAGCTTTCTTT

D gene: NA
J gene: TRBJ1-2
clone size: NA
V gene: TRBV6-6
CDR3 protein: CASSPRTGRNYGYTF
CDR3 DNA: TGTGCCAGCAGTCCCCGGACCGGTAGAAACTATGGCTACACCTTC

D gene: NA
J gene: TRBJ2-7
clone size: NA
V gene: TRBV4-1
CDR3 protein: CASSQDRVRQSFYEQYF
CDR3 DNA: TGCGCCAGCAGCCAAGATCGTGTAAGGCAGAGTTTCTACGAGCAGTACTTC

D gene: TRBD2
J gene: TRBJ2-3
clone size: NA
V gene: TRBV19
CDR3 protein: CASSMAAPGTSGGSDTQYF
CDR3 DNA: TGTGCCAGTAGTATGGCGGCCCCAGGGACTAGCGGGGGGTCAGATACGCAGTATTTT

D gene: NA
J gene: TRBJ1-1
clone size: NA
V gene: TRBV5-1
CDR3 protein: CASSFRQDPGAGTEAFF
CDR3 DNA: TGCGCCAGCAGCTTTCGCCAGGACCCCGGGGCGGGCACTGAAGCTTTCTTT

D gene: NA
J gene: TRBJ2-3
clone size: NA
V gene: TRBV5-4
CDR3 protein: CASSLLSGGTDTQYF
CDR3 DNA: TGTGCCAGCAGCTTGTTGTCGGGGGGCACAGATACGCAGTATTTT

D gene: NA
J gene: TRBJ1-5
clone size: NA
V gene: TRBV27
CDR3 protein: CASSLSTGQSQHF
CDR3 DNA: TGTGCCAGCAGTTTATCGACGGGCCAGTCCCAGCATTTT

D gene: NA
J gene: TRBJ1-4
clone size: NA
V gene: TRBV6-6
CDR3 protein: CASGGWGSEKLFF
CDR3 DNA: TGTGCCAGCGGGGGATGGGGTTCTGAAAAACTGTTTTTT

D gene: NA
J gene: TRBJ1-1
clone size: NA
V gene: TRBV5-1
CDR3 protein: CASSLNTEAFF
CDR3 DNA: TGCGCCAGCAGCTTAAACACTGAAGCTTTCTTT

D gene: NA
J gene: TRBJ2-3
clone size: NA
V gene: TRBV6-6
CDR3 protein: CASSPDGGTQYF
CDR3 DNA: TGTGCCAGCAGCCCAGATGGGGGTACGCAGTATTTT

D gene: NA
J gene: TRBJ1-2
clone size: NA
V gene: TRBV2
CDR3 protein: CASSEGASIYGYTF
CDR3 DNA: TGTGCCAGCAGTGAAGGGGCCAGCATCTATGGCTACACCTTC

D gene: TRBD2
J gene: TRBJ2-1
clone size: NA
V gene: TRBV7-9
CDR3 protein: CASSSRTSEDEQFF
CDR3 DNA: TGTGCCAGCAGCTCACGGACTAGCGAGGATGAGCAGTTCTTC

D gene: NA
J gene: TRBJ1-5
clone size: many
V gene: TRBV19
CDR3 protein: CASMSVDQPQHF
CDR3 DNA: TGTGCCAGTATGAGCGTCGATCAGCCCCAGCATTTT

D gene: TRBD1
J gene: TRBJ2-7
clone size: NA
V gene: TRBV13
CDR3 protein: CASSVQGEFGSSYEQYF
CDR3 DNA: TGTGCCAGCAGCGTACAGGGGGAATTTGGTAGCTCCTACGAGCAGTACTTC

D gene: TRBD1
J gene: TRBJ2-2
clone size: NA
V gene: TRBV15
CDR3 protein: CATSTLTAGQGAVGELFF
CDR3 DNA: TGTGCCACCAGCACCCTAACGGCGGGACAGGGGGCGGTCGGGGAGCTGTTTTTT